One sample yielded the 10 T cell receptor beta chains listed below, sequenced in a study of identical twins. TCRdb fed the 5' RACE reads into MiXCR, producing one record per CDR3 protein. The table has roughly 260,000 distinct CDR3 sequences, over 12% seen once; the top ten hold around 8.9%. Sequenced material: memory (CD45RO+) T cells sorted from blood. The receptors come from a woman aged 18-29 years in good health.

In this sample, this clonotype turned up many times. The rearrangement joins TRBV24-1 to TRBJ2-1, with a weak D call TRBD1 (5 bases). Trimming pared 2 bases from V and 6 bases from J, leaving 16 bases between. Germline V gene data show CDR1 as KGHDR and CDR2 as SFDVKD. This CDR3 has 16 residues. The CDR3 bases are TGTGCCACCAGTGATTCCGGCTGGCAGGGTAGCAATGAGCAGTTCTTC. Translated: CATSDSGWQGSNEQFF.

This clonotype was seen more than once but under ten times. J is TRBJ2-1 and V is TRBV9; 13 bases match TRBD2. Germline CDR1 and CDR2: SGDLS and YYNGEE. The ends lost 4 bases at V and 15 bases at J; junction bases unmatched: 7. This CDR3 is 13 amino acids long. CDR3 coding DNA: TGTGCCAGCAGCCTAGGACTAGCGGGAGTGCCGTTCTTC. The encoded protein is CASSLGLAGVPFF.

A few counts support this clonotype. The chain uses TRBV7-2 and TRBJ2-3, with no clear D. The length of the CDR3 is 14 residues. Looked up from germline, CDR1 is SGHTA and CDR2 is FQGNSA. The germline V and J ends were trimmed by 1 base and 7 bases, with 12 bases remaining between them. CDR3 residues: CASSLGSGANTQYF. CDR3 in DNA: TGTGCCAGCAGCTTAGGGTCGGGCGCTAATACGCAGTATTTT.

This rearrangement joins TRBV15 to TRBJ2-3, with unresolved D. The ends were cut back, 3 bases at V and 1 base at J, with 8 bases in the middle. The CDR3 contains 14 residues. In germline, CDR1 is LNHNV, CDR2 YYDKDF (reference sequence). CDR3 residues: CATSSNRGTDTQYF. CDR3 sequence (DNA): TGTGCCACCAGCAGTAATAGGGGCACAGATACGCAGTATTTT.

This clonotype was seen many times. V usage is TRBV4-3 and J usage is TRBJ2-7; D is perhaps TRBD1 or TRBD2 (6 bases each). V was shortened by 4 bases and J by 0 bases, with 16 bases between the two germline ends. The CDR3 runs 16 residues. Germline CDR1 and CDR2: LGHNA and YSLEER. CDR3 region: CASSRDHEGGSYEQYF. DNA for the CDR3: TGCGCCAGCAGCCGGGATCACGAGGGGGGCTCCTACGAGCAGTACTTC.

CDR3 loop: CATSLRDGEQFF. The CDR3 DNA is TGTGCCACCAGCCTCAGAGACGGTGAGCAGTTCTTC. V gene TRBV15 combines with J gene TRBJ2-1; D is undetermined. This CDR3 comprises 12 residues. V was trimmed by 5 bases and J by 9 bases, leaving 11 bases between them. Germline V gene data show CDR1 as LNHNV and CDR2 as YYDKDF (reference sequence).

Only a few counts were recorded for this clonotype. The genes are TRBV27 and TRBJ2-2; TRBD2 agrees at 7 bases. This CDR3 contains 15 residues. The V gene's germline CDR1 is MNHEY and CDR2 SMNVEV (reference sequence). The junction had 6 bases not matched to a gene; V was cut back by 6 bases and J by 2 bases. CDR3 sequence reads: CASRRLAANTGELFF. CDR3 DNA sequence: TGTGCCAGCAGACGACTAGCAGCAAACACCGGGGAGCTGTTTTTT.

V usage is TRBV6-5 and J usage is TRBJ2-3; a weak D match, TRBD2 (7 bases). The CDR3 spans 15 residues. From germline, CDR1 is MNHEY and CDR2 SVGAGI. V was trimmed by 2 bases and J by 5 bases, leaving 14 bases between them. CDR3 in DNA: TGTGCCAGCAGTTACAAGGGGGGGCCCGGAGATACGCAGTATTTT. Its protein product is CASSYKGGPGDTQYF.

This clonotype was seen ten or more times. V and J are TRBV5-1 and TRBJ2-7; D gene unclear. Germline V gives CDR1 SGHRS, CDR2 YFSETQ. This CDR3 is 14 amino acids long. The V and J ends lost 4 bases and 2 bases respectively, with 13 bases between them. CDR3 amino acids: CASSIGRRAYEQYF. Written as DNA, the CDR3 is TGCGCCAGCAGCATAGGGCGAAGGGCCTACGAGCAGTACTTC.

The genes are TRBV27 and TRBJ1-4; D gene unclear. V dropped 5 bases and J dropped 8 bases, with 24 bases sitting between them. The germline gives CDR1 MNHEY, CDR2 SMNVEV (reference sequence). The CDR3 has 17 amino acids. The CDR3 loop is CASSPGRTRLQREKLFF. Here the CDR3 DNA reads TGTGCCAGCAGTCCGGGTCGGACCCGGCTTCAACGGGAAAAACTGTTTTTT.